This T cell receptor (beta chain) was found in a study of cytomegalovirus exposure and HLA in healthy donors. The study, taken as a whole, reports: TCR beta chains numbering under 200 were designated cytomegalovirus-associated.

V was clipped by 5 bases and J by 7 bases, with 14 bases between them. This CDR3 contains 13 residues. Germline lookup yields CDR1 GTSNPN and CDR2 SVGIG (reference sequence). Regarding this clone: Its antigen is unidentified.

The PCR used 60 Vbeta and 13 Jbeta primers. Generated by immunoSEQ multiplex PCR, the TCRdb table keeps only in-frame clones and is missing some. The table shows 95,000 to 150,000 clones, with 75% to 90% occurring only once. The specimen sequenced was PBMCs. J is TRBJ1-4 and V is TRBV30; a weak D match, TRBD1 (5 bases). This TCR derives from a man aged 25-45 years in good health and CMV-seronegative. The CDR3 protein is CAWVGGSGEKLFF. The DNA of the CDR3 is TGTGCCTGGGTGGGGGGGAGTGGTGAAAAACTGTTTTTT. The full variable domain, with the rest looked up from reference TRBV30 and TRBJ1-4, is SQTIHQWPATLVQPVGSPLSLECTVEGTSNPNLYWYRQAAGRGLQLLFYSVGIGQISSEVPQNLSASRPQDRQFILSSKKLLLSDSGFYLCAWVGGSGEKLFFGSGTQLSVL.